This TCR beta chain is drawn from a study of T-cell memory formation after mild COVID-19. Study-level findings and limits: Contracting clones from day 15 to 85 had balanced CD4/CD8; later expanders favoured CD4+. Some responding clones appeared in pre-infection memory, suggesting cross-reactive memory joined.

TCRalpha and TCRbeta libraries used 5'RACE with constant-segment primers and UMIs. TCRdb recomputed calls from the 5' RACE reads with MiXCR, one row per CDR3 protein. The sample lists approximately 430,000 distinct CDR3 sequences, 20% to 25% occurring once. In this sample, this clonotype turned up a few times. The antigen remains unidentified. There are 12 residues in the CDR3. V was clipped by 3 bases and J by 3 bases, with 5 bases between them. This clonotype was obtained from an adult woman who had mild COVID-19 (a few samples of this study predate the infection). Cell type and time point are not known. The V and J genes are TRBV12-3 or TRBV12-4 and TRBJ1-1, with no clear D. The sequencing input was PBMCs or a T cell subset sorted from them (not recorded which). The CDR3 DNA follows: TGTGCCAGCAGTTTTGGTCACACTGAAGCTTTCTTT. It encodes CASSFGHTEAFF.